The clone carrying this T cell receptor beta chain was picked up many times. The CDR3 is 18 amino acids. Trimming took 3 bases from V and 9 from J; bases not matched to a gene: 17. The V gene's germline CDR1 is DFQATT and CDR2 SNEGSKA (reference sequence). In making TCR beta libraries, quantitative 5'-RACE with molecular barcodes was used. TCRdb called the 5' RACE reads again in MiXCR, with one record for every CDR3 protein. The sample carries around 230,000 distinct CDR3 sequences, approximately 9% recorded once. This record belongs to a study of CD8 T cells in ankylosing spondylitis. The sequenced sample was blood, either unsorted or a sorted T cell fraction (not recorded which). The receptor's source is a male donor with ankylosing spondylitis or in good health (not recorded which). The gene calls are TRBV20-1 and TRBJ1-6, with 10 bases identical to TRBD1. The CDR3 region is CSASTSPGTGAVGSPLHF. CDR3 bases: TGCAGTGCTAGCACCAGTCCCGGGACAGGGGCGGTAGGTTCACCCCTCCACTTT.